The 24 T cell receptor beta chains below were found in one sample sequenced in a study of T cell repertoires in cytomegalovirus infection. TCRdb re-called the reads through MiXCR, storing one row per CDR3 protein. The table lists roughly 160,000 distinct CDR3 sequences, less than 25% of them singletons. For these TCRs, the target antigens are not known. The starting material was CD8+ T cells from cultured PBMCs, obtained from culture after CMV antigen stimulation. All receptors come from a human donor in good health (CMV status not recorded). Some clones in this sample may be carry-over from other donors' samples.

This clonotype was seen a handful of times. The chain recombines TRBV12-3 or TRBV12-4 with TRBJ1-2; no clear D gene. V was cut by 3 bases and J by 3 bases, with 11 bases left in between. This CDR3 comprises 14 residues. This chain's CDR3 is CASSFGGADYGYTF. The DNA of the CDR3 is TGTGCCAGCAGTTTTGGCGGAGCGGACTATGGCTACACCTTC.

This chain uses TRBV7-9 with TRBJ1-4, with 10 bases that match TRBD1. With 7 bases clipped from V and 6 bases from J, the junction kept 8 bases outside the gene matches. Germline V gene data show CDR1 as SEHNR and CDR2 as FQNEAQ (reference sequence). The CDR3 consists of 15 residues. The chain's CDR3 is CASTGPGQGYEKLFF. CDR3 in DNA: TGTGCCAGCACCGGCCCGGGACAGGGGTATGAAAAACTGTTTTTT. Combining the CDR3 with reference TRBV7-9 and TRBJ1-4 gives the whole variable domain DTGVSQNPRHKITKRGQNVTFRCDPISEHNRLYWYRQTLGQGPEFLTYFQNEAQLEKSRLLSDRFSAERPKGSFSTLEIQRTEQGDSAMYLCASTGPGQGYEKLFFGSGTQLSVL.

The genes are TRBV27 and TRBJ1-4; perhaps TRBD1 as D (5 bases). Germline CDR1 reads MNHEY; CDR2 reads SMNVEV (reference sequence). The CDR3 sequence is 14 residues long. The V end was cut by 3 bases, the J end by 6 bases, with 11 bases between. The CDR3 DNA sequence: TGTGCCAGCAGTTTCGGGGGTTCGGATGAAAAACTGTTTTTT. It codes for CASSFGGSDEKLFF.

The chain joins TRBV7-2 to TRBJ2-1, with TRBD2 matching 8 bases. CDR3 length: 18 residues. Trimming removed 5 bases from V and 10 bases from J; junction bases left unmatched: 22. Looked up from germline, CDR1 is SGHTA and CDR2 is FQGNSA. The CDR3 nucleotides are TGTGCCAGCAGCCCAACTTTATTTGGGACTAGTGGGGGTAAGGAGCAGTTCTTC. Protein sequence: CASSPTLFGTSGGKEQFF.

This clonotype was observed a few times. The chain couples TRBV11-1 to TRBJ2-7; 7 bases fit TRBD1. J gave up 3 bases and V 6 bases, and 8 bases lay outside the gene matches. The CDR3 sequence is 14 residues long. Germline-derived CDR1 and CDR2 are SGHAT and FQDESV (reference sequence). The CDR3 is CASRRQGSFYEQYF. In nucleotides, the CDR3 is TGTGCCAGCAGGAGACAGGGATCGTTCTACGAGCAGTACTTC.

This clonotype occurred a few times. This chain joins TRBV7-9 and TRBJ2-1, with 11 bases identical to TRBD2. The V and J ends lost 5 bases and 4 bases, in that order; junction bases with no gene match: 7. The germline CDR1 and CDR2 sequences are SEHNR and FQNEAQ (reference sequence). The CDR3 is made up of 16 amino acids. CDR3 sequence reads: CASSTPVAGGYNEQFF. The CDR3, as DNA: TGTGCCAGCAGCACTCCAGTAGCGGGGGGGTACAATGAGCAGTTCTTC.

This clonotype has just a few counts. The chain employs TRBV12-3 or TRBV12-4 and TRBJ1-2, with D uncertain. The CDR3 extends over 13 amino acids. V was cut by 6 bases and J by 7 bases, with 15 bases left in between. This CDR3 is CASSPGLMGGYTF. CDR3 coding DNA: TGTGCCAGCAGCCCCGGACTTATGGGTGGCTACACCTTC.

This clonotype turned up a few times. The chain recombines TRBV27 with TRBJ1-2, with D hard to call. Trimming left V 0 bases short and J 6 bases short, with 14 bases between. The CDR3 runs to 15 residues. Germline values: CDR1 MNHEY, CDR2 SMNVEV (reference sequence). The CDR3 sequence is CASSLSYGIRDGYTF. As DNA, the CDR3 is TGTGCCAGCAGTTTATCGTACGGGATTCGGGATGGCTACACCTTC.

This clonotype has just a few counts. The CDR3 region is CASSLDRGVYGYTF. CDR3 bases: TGTGCCAGCAGCCTCGACAGGGGGGTCTATGGCTACACCTTC. This chain connects TRBV5-5 to TRBJ1-2; 9 bases agree with TRBD1. Germline V gene data show CDR1 as SGHKS and CDR2 as YYEKEE (reference sequence). The CDR3 extends over 14 amino acids. The ends lost 4 bases at V and 4 bases at J; junction bases unmatched: 5.

This clonotype was counted only a few times. The chain employs TRBV7-2 and TRBJ1-2; TRBD1 is a possible D gene (6 bases). The CDR3 is made up of 17 amino acids. CDR1 is SGHTA, CDR2 FQGNSA, per germline. V was pared by 5 bases and J by 3 bases, with 22 bases between. CDR3 protein: CASSLIVGTSPHYGYTF. The CDR3 DNA reads as TGTGCCAGCAGCCTAATCGTCGGGACATCCCCTCACTATGGCTACACCTTC.

The V call is TRBV9, the J call TRBJ2-3; 7 bases match TRBD1. The V gene's germline CDR1 is SGDLS and CDR2 YYNGEE. This CDR3 has 16 amino acids. Trimming cost V 0 bases and J 6 bases; bases outside gene matches: 10. This CDR3 reads CASSVDRGISDDTQYF. CDR3 sequence (DNA): TGTGCCAGCAGCGTAGACAGGGGTATCAGTGATGATACGCAGTATTTT.

This clonotype has a handful of counts. V gene TRBV12-3 or TRBV12-4 combines with J gene TRBJ2-1; D is possibly TRBD1 (5 bases). Trimming removed 3 bases from V and 7 bases from J, with 13 bases in between. This CDR3 comprises 14 residues. CDR3: CASSFGRSGNEQFF. DNA of the CDR3: TGTGCCAGCAGTTTTGGCAGATCAGGGAATGAGCAGTTCTTC.

The table lists this clonotype with a few counts. Here the CDR3 reads CASSPDGIYTDTQYF. The CDR3 DNA follows: TGTGCCAGCAGTCCGGACGGGATCTACACAGATACGCAGTATTTT. The chain joins TRBV6-2 or TRBV6-3 to TRBJ2-3; D perhaps matches TRBD2 (5 bases). Germline lookup yields CDR1 MNHEY and CDR2 SVGEGT. V was cut by 5 bases and J by 2 bases, with 14 bases left in between. This CDR3 is built from 15 residues.

The chain employs TRBV10-3 and TRBJ2-7; TRBD1 agrees at 10 bases. Trimming cost V 10 bases and J 5 bases; bases outside gene matches: 2. CDR3 size: 11 residues. Germline CDR1 is ENHRY and CDR2 is SYGVKD. DNA of the CDR3: TGTGCCACGGGACAGGGGAACGAGCAGTACTTC. Amino acid sequence: CATGQGNEQYF.

J is TRBJ1-1 and V is TRBV11-1, with D hard to call. Germline CDR1 is SGHAT and CDR2 is FQDESV (reference sequence). The CDR3 loop spans 14 amino acids. Trimming took 4 bases from V and 3 from J, leaving 12 bases between them. This CDR3 reads CASSSPYGDTEAFF. DNA of the CDR3: TGTGCCAGCAGCTCCCCATACGGGGACACTGAAGCTTTCTTT.

This clonotype was detected a few times. The V call is TRBV3-1, the J call TRBJ2-7; D possibly uses TRBD1 or TRBD2 (5 bases each). The CDR3 runs to 16 residues. Trimming removed 0 bases at V and 3 bases at J, with 15 bases between. Germline V gene sequence: CDR1 LGHDT, CDR2 YNNKEL (reference sequence). CDR3 sequence (DNA): TGTGCCAGCAGCCAAGACACGGGGCGAGCCGTCTACGAGCAGTACTTC. Amino acids: CASSQDTGRAVYEQYF.

This clonotype showed up just a few times. The chain employs TRBV7-9 and TRBJ1-2, with TRBD1 as a possible D gene (5 bases). V gave up 7 bases and J gave up 8 bases, with 17 bases separating them. CDR1 SEHNR and CDR2 FQNEAQ come from the germline V gene (reference sequence). This CDR3 has 13 residues. The CDR3 DNA reads as TGTGCCAGCAACTCCCGCGGGCAGGGCGGCTACACCTTC. Its translation is CASNSRGQGGYTF.

This clonotype was found a few times. The chain recombines TRBV6-2 or TRBV6-3 with TRBJ2-2; weak D call: TRBD2 (6 bases). V lost 4 bases and J 4 bases, leaving 10 bases between the germline ends. The CDR3 runs to 14 residues. The germline gives CDR1 MNHEY, CDR2 SVGEGT. As DNA, the CDR3 is TGTGCCAGCAGTTCACTAGCTAGCACCGGGGAGCTGTTTTTT. Amino acids: CASSSLASTGELFF.

The V gene is TRBV7-2, the J gene TRBJ1-2; no reliable D call. Per the germline V gene, CDR1 is SGHTA and CDR2 is FQGNSA. The ends were cut back, 3 bases at V and 8 bases at J, with 16 bases in the middle. This CDR3 is built from 14 residues. CDR3 in amino acids: CASSLVATPEGYTF. The CDR3 nucleotides are TGTGCCAGCAGCTTGGTCGCGACCCCCGAAGGCTACACCTTC.

The V gene is TRBV7-8, the J gene TRBJ1-4, with D perhaps matching TRBD1 (6 bases). In germline, CDR1 is SGHVS, CDR2 FQNEAQ. Trimming took 5 bases from V and 0 from J, leaving 16 bases between them. This CDR3 is 17 amino acids long. The CDR3 DNA follows: TGTGCCAGCAGCACTTGGAGGGACAATCCAACTAATGAAAAACTGTTTTTT. This sequence encodes CASSTWRDNPTNEKLFF. The variable domain in full, completed from reference TRBV7-8 and TRBJ1-4, reads GAGVSQSPRYKVAKRGQDVALRCDPISGHVSLFWYQQALGQGPEFLTYFQNEAQLDKSGLPSDRFFAERPEGSVSTLKIQRTQQEDSAVYLCASSTWRDNPTNEKLFFGSGTQLSVL.

This clonotype was seen more than once but under ten times. This chain joins TRBV12-3 or TRBV12-4 and TRBJ1-2, with 8 bases aligning to TRBD1. The V and J ends lost 3 bases and 10 bases, in that order; junction bases with no gene match: 7. The CDR3 length is 13 residues. The CDR3 nucleotides are TGTGCCAGCAGTTTCGGAACAGGGGGGGACTACACCTTC. This gives the protein CASSFGTGGDYTF.

The chain couples TRBV12-3 or TRBV12-4 to TRBJ2-3; D is perhaps TRBD1 or TRBD2 (5 bases each). This CDR3 contains 14 residues. V dropped 0 bases and J dropped 4 bases, with 8 bases sitting between them. The CDR3 nucleotides read TGTGCCAGCAGTTTAGCGGGGGTGGCAGATACGCAGTATTTT. It is translated as CASSLAGVADTQYF.

This clonotype occurred once. The CDR3 bases are TGTGCCATCAGCTGGGAGCCTCTGGGGGCCAACGTCCTGACTTTC. Protein: CAISWEPLGANVLTF. This chain joins TRBV10-3 and TRBJ2-6; TRBD2 is a possible D gene (5 bases). CDR3 size: 15 residues. V was clipped by 6 bases and J by 4 bases, with 13 bases between them. Per germline, CDR1 ENHRY and CDR2 SYGVKD.

The gene calls are TRBV6-1 and TRBJ2-3, with a weak D call TRBD2 (5 bases). The CDR3 totals 13 residues. With 6 bases removed from V and 9 bases from J, the gap between germline ends came to 16 bases. CDR1 and CDR2 from the germline V gene are MNHNS and SASEGT. The CDR3 loop is CASSLSETVTQYF. The CDR3 DNA reads as TGTGCCAGCAGCCTTAGCGAAACAGTCACGCAGTATTTT.